The 22 T cell receptor beta chains below all came from one sample that was sequenced in a study of T cells in Graves' hyperthyroidism and ophthalmopathy. Authors of the study amplified TCR beta CDR3 regions from RNA transcripts. The HTBI set primed first-round TCR CDR3 RT-PCR. TCRdb itself ran the multiplex PCR reads through MiXCR, one entry per CDR3 protein. The sample has 550,000 to 800,000 distinct CDR3 sequences, roughly 17% seen once. The sample comprised blood. The receptors here all came from a man younger than 30 with Graves' hyperthyroidism.

This clonotype has just a few counts. The genes are TRBV4-1 and TRBJ2-1; D remains ambiguous. Between the trimmed V and J ends, which lost 3 bases and 8 bases, there was a span of 5 bases. This CDR3 region has 11 residues. Germline assignment: CDR1 MGHRA and CDR2 YSYEKL. The CDR3 is CASSHRHEQFF. CDR3 bases: TGCGCCAGCAGCCATCGGCATGAGCAGTTCTTC.

This clonotype has a count of ten or more. The chain carries TRBV20-1 and TRBJ2-1; 8 nucleotides match TRBD2. Unmatched junction bases numbered 5, after V lost 1 base and J lost 0 bases. The length of the CDR3 is 16 residues. Germline V lookup: CDR1 DFQATT, CDR2 SNEGSKA (reference sequence). In DNA form, the CDR3 reads TGCAGTGCTAGAGGCCAAGCGGGAGACTCCTACAATGAGCAGTTCTTC. The encoded protein is CSARGQAGDSYNEQFF.

This clonotype showed up many times. The rearrangement joins TRBV18 to TRBJ2-1, with a weak D call TRBD1 (5 bases). Germline values: CDR1 KGHSH, CDR2 LQKENI. This CDR3 is built from 13 residues. With 2 bases removed from V and 9 bases from J, the gap between germline ends came to 11 bases. This CDR3 is CASSPGASGEQFF. The CDR3, as DNA: TGTGCCAGCTCACCAGGGGCTTCCGGTGAGCAGTTCTTC.

The V and J genes are TRBV11-2 and TRBJ2-7; no firm D call. The CDR3 runs to 15 residues. Germline V CDR1 and CDR2: SGHAT, FQNNGV. Between the trimmed V and J ends, which lost 1 base and 2 bases, there was a span of 12 bases. The CDR3, as DNA: TGTGCCAGCAGCTTAGGTTTTTCACAGCCCTACGAGCAGTACTTC. Amino acids: CASSLGFSQPYEQYF.

This chain connects TRBV27 to TRBJ2-7; 9 bases align to TRBD2. Losses at the gene ends were 4 bases for V and 7 bases for J; bases not matched to a gene: 8. Germline V CDR1 and CDR2: MNHEY, SMNVEV (reference sequence). CDR3 length equals 14 residues. CDR3 sequence reads: CASSWREGLGEQYF. The CDR3 nucleotides are TGTGCCAGCAGTTGGCGGGAGGGCCTCGGTGAGCAGTACTTC.

The chain links TRBV19 to TRBJ2-1, with TRBD2 as a possible D gene (5 bases). Germline V gene data show CDR1 as LNHDA and CDR2 as SQIVND (reference sequence). The CDR3 loop spans 17 amino acids. Trimming took 0 bases from V and 0 from J, leaving 12 bases between them. The CDR3 DNA reads as TGTGCCAGTAGTATAGACCTAACGGGGAGCTCCTACAATGAGCAGTTCTTC. Its translation is CASSIDLTGSSYNEQFF.

This chain joins TRBV19 and TRBJ2-1; a possible D gene is TRBD2 (5 bases). The CDR3 loop spans 16 amino acids. Trimming removed 5 bases from V and 8 bases from J, with 22 bases in between. Germline assignment: CDR1 LNHDA and CDR2 SQIVND (reference sequence). CDR3 in amino acids: CASSVRGSLLFDEQFF. Written as DNA, the CDR3 is TGTGCCAGTAGTGTCCGGGGATCCCTACTTTTTGATGAGCAGTTCTTC.

The V and J genes are TRBV19 and TRBJ2-7; D call uncertain. With 5 bases removed from V and 0 bases from J, the gap between germline ends came to 11 bases. Germline V gene data show CDR1 as LNHDA and CDR2 as SQIVND (reference sequence). This CDR3 region has 14 residues. The CDR3 sequence is CASSPAHGSYEQYF. CDR3 nucleotide sequence: TGTGCCAGTAGTCCGGCCCACGGCTCCTACGAGCAGTACTTC.

This clonotype was counted only a few times. The chain is built from TRBV11-3 and TRBJ2-7; 10 bases match TRBD1. Germline V gene sequence: CDR1 SGHNT, CDR2 YENEEA. V was clipped by 5 bases and J by 4 bases; unmatched bases: 5. This CDR3 contains 14 residues. CDR3 residues: CASSHPGQGYEQYF. CDR3 in DNA: TGTGCCAGCAGCCACCCGGGACAGGGGTACGAGCAGTACTTC.

This clonotype was seen at least ten times. The chain combines TRBV12-3 or TRBV12-4 with TRBJ2-3; D is unresolved. V was pared by 6 bases and J by 0 bases, with 13 bases between. This CDR3 is 15 amino acids long. The CDR3 region has the DNA TGTGCCAGCAGCCGACGGATTACTAGCACAGATACGCAGTATTTT. Amino acid sequence: CASSRRITSTDTQYF.

This clonotype was counted many times. V gene TRBV28 combines with J gene TRBJ1-1; unclear D gene. This CDR3 comprises 11 residues. Germline loops: CDR1 MDHEN, CDR2 SYDVKM. V was cut by 4 bases and J by 6 bases, with 6 bases left in between. The CDR3 is CASSSDAEAFF. The CDR3 DNA is TGTGCCAGCAGTTCGGATGCTGAAGCTTTCTTT. The full variable domain, in which reference TRBV28 and TRBJ1-1 provide the parts outside the CDR3, is DVKVTQSSRYLVKRTGEKVFLECVQDMDHENMFWYRQDPGLGLRLIYFSYDVKMKEKGDIPEGYSVSREKKERFSLILESASTNQTSMYLCASSSDAEAFFGQGTRLTVV.

The V and J genes are TRBV6-1 and TRBJ2-4; D possibly corresponds to TRBD1 (6 bases). This CDR3 has 15 amino acids. Trimming left V 0 bases short and J 5 bases short, with 11 bases between. Germline V CDR1 and CDR2: MNHNS, SASEGT. The DNA of the CDR3 is TGTGCCAGCAGTGAAGCGGCGGACAGCCAAAACATTCAGTACTTC. It encodes CASSEAADSQNIQYF.

This clonotype was seen many times. V gene TRBV19 combines with J gene TRBJ2-1, with D possibly TRBD2 on 6 matching bases. Germline CDR1 is LNHDA and CDR2 is SQIVND (reference sequence). V lost 3 bases and J 0 bases, leaving 9 bases between the germline ends. CDR3 length: 15 amino acids. CDR3 nucleotide sequence: TGTGCCAGTAGTATGGGCGGGAACTCCTACAATGAGCAGTTCTTC. This encodes CASSMGGNSYNEQFF.

This chain joins TRBV20-1 and TRBJ2-4; 9 nucleotides agree with TRBD1. Germline CDR1 DFQATT, CDR2 SNEGSKA (reference sequence). The CDR3 is 16 amino acids. Trimming removed 1 base from V and 6 bases from J; junction bases left unmatched: 10. In DNA form, the CDR3 reads TGCAGTGCTAGAGCCTGGACAGGGGAGATCGGAAACATTCAGTACTTC. It yields the protein CSARAWTGEIGNIQYF.

This clonotype appeared a few times. V gene TRBV12-3 or TRBV12-4 combines with J gene TRBJ2-5; TRBD2 matches 11 bases. This CDR3 is 15 amino acids long. V shed 6 bases and J 4 bases; nucleotides not matched to a gene: 7. CDR3 amino acids: CASSPTGTSGETQYF. The CDR3 nucleotides are TGTGCCAGCAGCCCTACCGGGACTAGCGGAGAGACCCAGTACTTC.

Ten or more counts support this clonotype. This chain uses TRBV11-2 with TRBJ2-2; TRBD1 might be the D (6 bases). This CDR3 is 16 amino acids long. Per germline, CDR1 SGHAT and CDR2 FQNNGV. V gave up 5 bases and J gave up 0 bases, with 13 bases separating them. The CDR3 region is CASSPIRGSNTGELFF. CDR3 bases: TGTGCCAGCAGCCCGATCAGGGGATCGAACACCGGGGAGCTGTTTTTT.

This clonotype occurred a few times. The chain joins TRBV7-9 to TRBJ1-2; D unresolved. Trimming took off 1 base at V and 2 bases at J, with 8 bases between the two ends. Per germline, CDR1 SEHNR and CDR2 FQNEAQ (reference sequence). The CDR3 is 14 residues long. The CDR3 here is CASSLDPENYGYTF. CDR3 nucleotides: TGTGCCAGCAGCTTAGATCCGGAAAACTATGGCTACACCTTC.

This clonotype was observed at least ten times. J is TRBJ2-7 and V is TRBV10-3; D gene unclear. The germline CDR1 and CDR2 sequences are ENHRY and SYGVKD. V was clipped by 10 bases and J by 0 bases, with 10 bases between them. The CDR3 covers 12 residues. This chain's CDR3 is CATQETSYEQYF. The DNA of the CDR3 is TGTGCCACTCAAGAAACCTCCTACGAGCAGTACTTC.

Concerning this clonotype: A much larger clone differs from this one at a single base, so this may be a read error. This chain uses TRBV28 with TRBJ1-1; maybe TRBD1 (6 bases). The CDR3 sequence is 16 residues long. Trimming removed 7 bases at V and 1 base at J, with 19 bases between. The germline V gene has CDR1 MDHEN and CDR2 SYDVKM. The CDR3: CASIPGGAEANTEAFF. The CDR3 DNA reads as TGTGCCAGCATCCCGGGGGGGGCGGAGGCGAACACTGAAGCTTTCTTT.

This clonotype was counted many times. The gene calls are TRBV28 and TRBJ1-5, with D hard to call. The CDR3 length is 11 residues. Trimming stripped 6 bases from V and 7 bases from J, with 7 bases between. Germline lookup yields CDR1 MDHEN and CDR2 SYDVKM. For the CDR3, the DNA is TGTGCCAGCAGCTCGTCACAGCCCCAGCATTTT. It translates to CASSSSQPQHF. Drawing the rest from reference TRBV28 and TRBJ1-5, the complete variable domain is DVKVTQSSRYLVKRTGEKVFLECVQDMDHENMFWYRQDPGLGLRLIYFSYDVKMKEKGDIPEGYSVSREKKERFSLILESASTNQTSMYLCASSSSQPQHFGDGTRLSIL.

This chain joins TRBV20-1 and TRBJ1-1, with 7 bases matching TRBD1. CDR3 size: 16 residues. Trimming cost V 0 bases and J 1 base; bases outside gene matches: 8. Germline V gene lookup returns CDR1 DFQATT and CDR2 SNEGSKA (reference sequence). The chain's CDR3 is CSAREGNRGPNTEAFF. DNA of the CDR3: TGCAGTGCTAGAGAGGGAAATAGGGGGCCGAACACTGAAGCTTTCTTT.

This chain connects TRBV7-6 to TRBJ2-2; possible D gene TRBD2, 6 bases. The CDR3 extends over 14 amino acids. V lost 5 bases to trimming and J lost 5 bases, with 12 bases between them. CDR1 and CDR2 from the germline V gene are SGHVS and FNYEAQ. The CDR3 region is CASSRLVQTGELFF. In nucleotides, the CDR3 is TGTGCCAGCAGCCGACTAGTACAGACCGGGGAGCTGTTTTTT.